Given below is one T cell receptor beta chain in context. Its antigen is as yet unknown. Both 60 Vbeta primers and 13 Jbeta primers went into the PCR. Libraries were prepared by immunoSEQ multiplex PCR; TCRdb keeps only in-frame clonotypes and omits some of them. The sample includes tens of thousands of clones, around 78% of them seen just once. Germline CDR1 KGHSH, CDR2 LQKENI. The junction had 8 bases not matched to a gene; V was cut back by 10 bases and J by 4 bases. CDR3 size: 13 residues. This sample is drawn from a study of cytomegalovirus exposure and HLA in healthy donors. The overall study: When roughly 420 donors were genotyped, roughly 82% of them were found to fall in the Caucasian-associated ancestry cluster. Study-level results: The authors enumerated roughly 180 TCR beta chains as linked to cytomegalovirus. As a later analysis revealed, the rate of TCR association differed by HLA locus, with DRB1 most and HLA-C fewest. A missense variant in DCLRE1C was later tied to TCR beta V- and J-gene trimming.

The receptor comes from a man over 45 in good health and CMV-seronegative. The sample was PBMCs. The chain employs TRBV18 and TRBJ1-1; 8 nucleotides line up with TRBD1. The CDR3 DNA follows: TGTGCCACCGAAGCGGGACAGGCCACTGAAGCTTTCTTT. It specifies CATEAGQATEAFF.